A selection of T cell receptor beta chains follows, all from one sample in a study of monozygotic twins with inflammatory bowel disease. Reanalyzing the 5' RACE reads, TCRdb keeps one entry per CDR3 protein, without DNA. In total, the table holds about 210,000 distinct CDR3 sequences. Sequences were obtained from blood. These receptor sequences come from a human donor with ulcerative colitis or Crohn's disease, or a healthy co-twin of an affected twin (not recorded which). CDR3s include the opening cysteine and the closing phenylalanine or tryptophan.

j_gene | v_gene | CDR3aa
TRBJ1-2 | TRBV7-2 | CASSSAGGTYGYTF
TRBJ2-7 | TRBV12-3/TRBV12-4 | CASSFGPGTTYEQYF
TRBJ1-1 | TRBV5-1 | CASSLEGGMNTEAFF
TRBJ1-2 | TRBV24-1 | CATSDDNYGYTF
TRBJ2-5 | TRBV6-6 | CASSYSETQYF
TRBJ1-5 | TRBV7-2 | CASSLSIQGAQPQHF
TRBJ2-7 | TRBV19 | CASSAYPYFSGYYEQYF
TRBJ2-6 | TRBV7-9 | CATKVSGANVLTF
TRBJ1-4 | TRBV11-2 | CASSRENRDRLFF
TRBJ2-7 | TRBV12-3/TRBV12-4 | CASSPSDRGAEQYF
TRBJ1-5 | TRBV19 | CASSPASISNQPQHF
TRBJ1-4 | TRBV7-9 | CAGVRQGSDEKLFF
TRBJ2-2 | TRBV12-3/TRBV12-4 | CASSFGTGELFF
TRBJ1-5 | TRBV20-1 | CSARVSSNQPQHF
TRBJ2-1 | TRBV5-1 | CASSWRAGELYNEQFF
TRBJ2-7 | TRBV2 | CASTLARGEQYF
TRBJ1-1 | TRBV12-3/TRBV12-4 | CASSFGGFGTEAFF
TRBJ2-3 | TRBV29-1 | CSVLGQGEGGTDTQYF
TRBJ2-2 | TRBV6-4 | CASSRGQDTGELFF
TRBJ1-1 | TRBV5-1 | CASSLARARGGTEAFF
TRBJ2-7 | TRBV3-1 | CASSVGGYPSYEQYF
TRBJ2-7 | TRBV5-1 | CASSSGYIAGYEQYF
TRBJ2-5 | TRBV5-4 | CASSLGIGGGQQETQYF
TRBJ1-6 | TRBV6-5 | CASSLVQGAYNSPLHF
TRBJ2-1 | TRBV9 | CASSTSGQGLYNEQFF
TRBJ2-7 | TRBV2 | CASRDILAYEQYF
TRBJ1-5 | TRBV2 | CASSIQGWDQPQHF
TRBJ1-5 | TRBV5-4 | CASSSPSQPQHF
TRBJ2-1 | TRBV28 | CASSRGSRGLYNEQFF
TRBJ2-1 | TRBV6-2/TRBV6-3 | CASSYPPRIRAGNEQFF
TRBJ1-1 | TRBV2 | CASRIRGGDTEAFF
TRBJ2-2 | TRBV19 | CASSMLGPPLRTGELFF
TRBJ2-7 | TRBV7-9 | CASSARVGNYEQYF
TRBJ2-5 | TRBV3-1 | CASSHDLETQYF
TRBJ2-7 | TRBV2 | CASKGTSILTEQYF
TRBJ1-1 | TRBV7-9 | CASTTTGRLNTEAFF
TRBJ1-6 | TRBV2 | CASGGDYNSPLHF
TRBJ2-3 | TRBV20-1 | CSADLAGGESQYF
TRBJ1-3 | TRBV5-1 | CASSVTGSGNTIYF
TRBJ2-7 | TRBV5-4 | CASSLESSGYEQYF
TRBJ2-5 | TRBV7-6 | CASSSRAPYGAQETQYF
TRBJ1-1 | TRBV20-1 | CSASTGGRTEAFF
TRBJ2-1 | TRBV11-2 | CASSPRGRGTLPRYNEQFF
TRBJ1-6 | TRBV7-9 | CASSPRAGFDSPLHF
TRBJ2-1 | TRBV2 | CASSELGSGGVKGQFF
TRBJ2-3 | TRBV10-3 | CAISDLFDTQYF
TRBJ2-6 | TRBV4-1 | CASSPSGPGANVLTF
TRBJ1-2 | TRBV27 | CASSLGTGSGYTF
TRBJ1-4 | TRBV7-2 | CASRPEAYEKLFF
TRBJ1-2 | TRBV5-1 | CASSLEADSNYGYTF
TRBJ2-1 | TRBV4-2 | CASSQEDWTSSEQFF
TRBJ1-1 | TRBV3-1 | CASSPPYRSAEAFF
TRBJ1-4 | TRBV12-3/TRBV12-4 | CASSGPGGRTNEKLFF
TRBJ1-2 | TRBV29-1 | CSIWDGDSSYGYTF
TRBJ2-3 | TRBV3-1 | CASSHPSPLAGGTDTQYF
TRBJ1-6 | TRBV20-1 | CSAITGGSSYNSPLHF
TRBJ2-5 | TRBV5-6 | CASIRDREVTQYF
TRBJ2-3 | TRBV29-1 | CSETGRITDTQYF